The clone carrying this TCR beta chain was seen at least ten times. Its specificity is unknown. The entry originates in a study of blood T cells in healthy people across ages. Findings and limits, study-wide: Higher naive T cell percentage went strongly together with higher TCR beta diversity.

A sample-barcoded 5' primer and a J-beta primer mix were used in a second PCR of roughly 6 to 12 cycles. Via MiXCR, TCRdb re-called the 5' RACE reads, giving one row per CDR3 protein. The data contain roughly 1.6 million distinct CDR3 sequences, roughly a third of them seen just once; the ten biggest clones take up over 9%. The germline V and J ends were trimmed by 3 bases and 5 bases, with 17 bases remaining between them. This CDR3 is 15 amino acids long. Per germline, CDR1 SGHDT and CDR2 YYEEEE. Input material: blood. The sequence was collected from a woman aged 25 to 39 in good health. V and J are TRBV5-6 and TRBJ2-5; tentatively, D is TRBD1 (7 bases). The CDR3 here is CASSSEGALAETQYF. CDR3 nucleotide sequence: TGTGCCAGCAGCTCGGAGGGGGCGTTGGCTGAGACCCAGTACTTC.